The 21 T cell receptor beta chains below come from one sample, sequenced in a study of T cell responses to AZD1222 COVID-19 vaccine (dated by TCRdb to the early 2020s). In the paper's terms, the time point label means: about 28 days (+/-7) after the second vaccine dose. The treatment or condition label, read with the paper, signifies: meningococcal conjugate vaccine given as trial control. The protocol used for the library was the immunoSEQ multiplex PCR assay. TCRdb's version of the immuneACCESS table is confined to in-frame rearrangements and falls short of the full clone set. An unresolved V gene accounts for under half of the shortfall where checked; the remainder is of unknown origin. This sample holds some 80,000 clones; about nine tenths were observed only once. In total, the top ten clones hold 9% to 10% of the sample. Material: peripheral blood, obtained 28 days after the second dose of the MenACWY control vaccine. These receptor sequences come from an adult who received the MenACWY meningococcal vaccine as a control.

The chain joins TRBV5-6 to TRBJ1-5, with D uncertain. Germline CDR1 reads SGHDT; CDR2 reads YYEEEE. V was clipped by 4 bases and J by 4 bases, with 9 bases between them. This CDR3 spans 13 amino acids. CDR3 protein: CASSPGRNQPQHF. CDR3 nucleotide sequence: TGTGCCAGCAGCCCGGGGAGAAATCAGCCCCAGCATTTT.

V usage is TRBV5-5 and J usage is TRBJ1-1; D ambiguous. The CDR3 is 14 amino acids. The V gene lost 0 bases and the J gene lost 0 bases, with 6 bases spanning the gap. Germline V gene sequence: CDR1 SGHKS, CDR2 YYEKEE (reference sequence). The CDR3 is CASSLGSLNTEAFF. The CDR3 DNA reads TGTGCCAGCAGCTTGGGAAGCCTGAACACTGAAGCTTTCTTT.

The chain has TRBV27 and TRBJ1-2; 10 positions match TRBD1. V trimming: 5 bases; J trimming: 2 bases; junction bases outside the gene matches: 5. This CDR3 comprises 15 residues. In germline, CDR1 is MNHEY, CDR2 SMNVEV (reference sequence). CDR3 residues: CASSHSGQGNYGYTF. The CDR3 nucleotides read TGTGCCAGCAGTCACTCGGGACAGGGGAACTATGGCTACACCTTC.

The chain couples TRBV19 to TRBJ1-1; 8 nucleotides agree with TRBD1. Per germline, CDR1 LNHDA and CDR2 SQIVND (reference sequence). The length of the CDR3 is 15 residues. Unmatched junction bases numbered 10, after V lost 4 bases and J lost 6 bases. CDR3 amino acids: CASSTQDRAGAEAFF. As DNA, the CDR3 is TGTGCCAGTAGTACCCAGGACAGGGCGGGCGCTGAAGCTTTCTTT.

The chain couples TRBV28 to TRBJ1-3, with TRBD1 identical over 7 bases. J was trimmed by 9 bases and V by 6 bases; bases with no gene match: 11. There are 14 residues in the CDR3. CDR1 MDHEN and CDR2 SYDVKM come from the germline V gene. The CDR3 is CASSPTGRGTTIYF. CDR3 nucleotides: TGTGCCAGCAGCCCGACAGGGCGCGGGACCACCATATATTTT. Supplemented by reference TRBV28 and TRBJ1-3, the full variable domain reads DVKVTQSSRYLVKRTGEKVFLECVQDMDHENMFWYRQDPGLGLRLIYFSYDVKMKEKGDIPEGYSVSREKKERFSLILESASTNQTSMYLCASSPTGRGTTIYFGEGSWLTVV.

This chain uses TRBV9 with TRBJ2-7; TRBD2 matches 11 bases. CDR1 SGDLS and CDR2 YYNGEE come from the germline V gene. V lost 4 bases, J lost 2 bases, and 5 bases stayed unmatched. CDR3 size: 15 residues. The CDR3 nucleotides are TGTGCCAGCAGCTTATTAGCGGGGGGGACCTACGAGCAGTACTTC. It codes for CASSLLAGGTYEQYF.

This chain links TRBV3-1 (or the pseudogene TRBV3-2) with TRBJ1-1, with TRBD1 matching 9 bases. Germline lookup yields CDR1 LGHDT and CDR2 YNNKEL (reference sequence). The CDR3 is 16 residues long. The V segment lost 2 bases and the J segment 4 bases; nucleotides outside the gene matches: 8. This chain's CDR3 is CASSQRTGVRGTEAFF. CDR3 nucleotide sequence: TGTGCCAGCAGCCAAAGGACAGGGGTACGGGGCACTGAAGCTTTCTTT.

The gene calls are TRBV30 and TRBJ1-5; D ambiguous. Trimming took off 0 bases at V and 0 bases at J, with 15 bases between the two ends. There are 17 residues in the CDR3. CDR1 GTSNPN and CDR2 SVGIG come from the germline V gene (reference sequence). CDR3 sequence: CAWSVNPRQFSNQPQHF. The DNA for the CDR3 is TGTGCCTGGAGTGTAAATCCCCGGCAGTTTAGCAATCAGCCCCAGCATTTT.

Only one count was recorded for this clone. V is TRBV7-2 and J is TRBJ2-1; the match to TRBD1 covers 11 bases. The CDR3 totals 15 residues. The germline CDR1 and CDR2 sequences are SGHTA and FQGNSA. V trimming: 5 bases; J trimming: 8 bases; junction bases outside the gene matches: 8. In DNA form, the CDR3 reads TGTGCCAGCAGCGAGGGACAGGGGGTACCCCATGAGCAGTTCTTC. Translated: CASSEGQGVPHEQFF.

The genes are TRBV6-5 and TRBJ2-2; TRBD2 might be the D (6 bases). The germline V gene has CDR1 MNHEY and CDR2 SVGAGI. Trimming shortened V by 0 bases and J by 5 bases, and 13 bases separated the two germline ends. The CDR3 runs 16 residues. The CDR3 nucleotides read TGTGCCAGCAGTTACTCGAGGGATAGCGGAACCGGGGAGCTGTTTTTT. Translated: CASSYSRDSGTGELFF.

The chain employs TRBV6-5 and TRBJ1-3, with unresolved D. CDR3 length equals 14 residues. Trimming removed 4 bases at V and 0 bases at J, with 7 bases between. From germline, CDR1 is MNHEY and CDR2 SVGAGI. CDR3: CASSLQSSGNTIYF. CDR3 sequence (DNA): TGTGCCAGCAGTTTACAAAGCTCTGGAAACACCATATATTTT.

The J gene is TRBJ2-1, the V gene TRBV7-2, with 9 bases that match TRBD2. J was trimmed by 5 bases and V by 5 bases; bases with no gene match: 4. The V gene's germline CDR1 is SGHTA and CDR2 FQGNSA. The CDR3 contains 14 residues. CDR3 region: CASSPGLANNEQFF. DNA of the CDR3: TGTGCCAGCAGCCCCGGACTAGCGAACAATGAGCAGTTCTTC.

The chain links TRBV11-2 to TRBJ1-4; D possibly corresponds to TRBD1 (5 bases). The CDR3 covers 15 residues. Trimming pared 3 bases from V and 4 bases from J, leaving 12 bases between. The germline V gene has CDR1 SGHAT and CDR2 FQNNGV. The CDR3 protein is CASSFRGILNEKLFF. CDR3 nucleotide sequence: TGTGCCAGCAGCTTTCGGGGGATCCTTAATGAAAAACTGTTTTTT.

In this sample, this clone turned up once. The chain couples TRBV18 to TRBJ2-5; D ambiguous. The ends were cut back, 4 bases at V and 5 bases at J, with 11 bases in the middle. Germline V gene data show CDR1 as KGHSH and CDR2 as LQKENI. The CDR3 sequence is 13 residues long. The CDR3 DNA follows: TGTGCCAGCTCACGACCCGGCGGCGAGACCCAGTACTTC. Residues: CASSRPGGETQYF.

The genes are TRBV4-1 and TRBJ1-4; 7 positions match TRBD1. The CDR3 totals 16 residues. CDR1 and CDR2 from the germline V gene are MGHRA and YSYEKL. With V trimmed by 3 bases and J by 7 bases, 11 bases remained unmatched. CDR3 loop: CASSHLSGTVGEKLFF. The CDR3 nucleotides read TGCGCCAGCAGCCATCTTTCCGGGACAGTCGGTGAAAAACTGTTTTTT.

The J gene is TRBJ1-1, the V gene TRBV18; a weak D match, TRBD1 (6 bases). Germline CDR1 and CDR2: KGHSH and LQKENI. This CDR3 is 15 amino acids long. The V gene lost 3 bases and the J gene lost 3 bases, with 14 bases spanning the gap. The DNA of the CDR3 is TGTGCCAGCTCACCGTTTGGGGGGCCAGACACTGAAGCTTTCTTT. Translating it yields CASSPFGGPDTEAFF. The variable domain in full, completed from reference TRBV18 and TRBJ1-1, reads NAGVMQNPRHLVRRRGQEARLRCSPMKGHSHVYWYRQLPEEGLKFMVYLQKENIIDESGMPKERFSAEFPKEGPSILRIQQVVRGDSAAYFCASSPFGGPDTEAFFGQGTRLTVV.

V and J are TRBV5-7 and TRBJ2-7; the D gene is possibly TRBD1 (6 bases). TRBV5-7 is an ORF for which the function is uncertain. CDR3 length: 15 residues. V lost 2 bases to trimming and J lost 0 bases, with 12 bases between them. This chain's CDR3 is CASSLGQLSSYEQYF. In DNA form, the CDR3 reads TGTGCCAGCAGCTTAGGACAGCTAAGCTCCTACGAGCAGTACTTC.

The CDR3 loop reads CASSYSVQGGNTIYF. In DNA form, the CDR3 reads TGTGCCAGCAGTTACTCGGTTCAGGGAGGAAACACCATATATTTT. The rearrangement uses TRBV6-5 and TRBJ1-3; perhaps TRBD1 as D (5 bases). Germline V gene lookup returns CDR1 MNHEY and CDR2 SVGAGI. The V end lost 0 bases, the J end lost 4 bases, and 10 bases lay between the germline ends. This CDR3 contains 15 residues.

This chain uses TRBV5-1 with TRBJ1-1, with a tentative D call TRBD1 (6 bases). Trimming pared 2 bases from V and 8 bases from J, leaving 16 bases between. The CDR3 runs to 14 residues. Germline V CDR1 and CDR2: SGHRS, YFSETQ. The CDR3 DNA sequence: TGCGCCAGCAGCTTTACAGGGAGTGGAGCCGAAGCTTTCTTT. This sequence encodes CASSFTGSGAEAFF.

The chain carries TRBV29-1 and TRBJ2-2, with D possibly TRBD1 on 5 matching bases. The V gene's germline CDR1 is SQVTM and CDR2 ANQGSEA. V lost 7 bases to trimming and J lost 3 bases, with 21 bases between them. This CDR3 has 16 amino acids. The CDR3 DNA is TGCAGCGCCCGGCGTCAGGGTGGTGGGGACACCGGGGAGCTGTTTTTT. It is translated as CSARRQGGGDTGELFF.

The gene calls are TRBV28 and TRBJ1-6, with 8 nucleotides matching TRBD1. The germline CDR1 and CDR2 sequences are MDHEN and SYDVKM. Trimming cost V 5 bases and J 10 bases; bases outside gene matches: 13. CDR3 length: 16 amino acids. This chain's CDR3 is CASSPPRTGQGSPLHF. The CDR3 bases are TGTGCCAGCAGTCCTCCTCGGACAGGGCAGGGCTCACCCCTCCACTTT. Full variable domain (outside the CDR3, taken from reference TRBV28 and TRBJ1-6): DVKVTQSSRYLVKRTGEKVFLECVQDMDHENMFWYRQDPGLGLRLIYFSYDVKMKEKGDIPEGYSVSREKKERFSLILESASTNQTSMYLCASSPPRTGQGSPLHFGNGTRLTVT.